The sequence of this T cell receptor beta chain was determined in a study of blood T cell repertoires in COVID-19. There are 15 residues in the CDR3. Trimming shortened V by 8 bases and J by 0 bases, and 15 bases separated the two germline ends. Germline V gene data show CDR1 as MDHEN and CDR2 as SYDVKM. Resolution of symptoms, clearance, or two negative PCRs was present in recovered Cohort 3 donors. Repertoires were generated with immunoSEQ multiplex PCR, while TCRdb's copy carries only in-frame clones and drops some. The profile shows 200,000 to 300,000 clones, approximately 90% of them singletons.

The sequenced material came from PBMCs or T cells enriched from blood (not recorded which). This TCR was sampled from a woman under 40 who had recovered from COVID-19. The rearrangement links TRBV28 to TRBJ2-3; D might be TRBD1 (6 bases). The CDR3 region is CASGTGQPSTDTQYF. CDR3 in DNA: TGTGCCAGCGGAACAGGGCAACCTAGCACAGATACGCAGTATTTT.